Here is one TCR beta chain with its context. What it binds is not known. The sample belongs to a study of shared clonotypes between healthy human individuals. Whole-study results and caveats: Non-shared clonotypes displayed generation probabilities falling below those of clonotypes present in all four donors.

Germline V gives CDR1 MDHEN, CDR2 SYDVKM. The CDR3 consists of 16 residues. Trimming stripped 2 bases from V and 0 bases from J, with 11 bases between. Original data processing: Junction-only sequences produced by ImmunoSEQ had no quality scores, so filtering differed. Generated by immunoSEQ multiplex PCR, the TCRdb table keeps only in-frame clones and is missing some. That table furnishes V, J and clone size, whereas the DNA furnished D and trimming. The sample carries 1.6 million or so clones, more than 95% recorded once. This TCR was recovered from a man younger than 45 in good health. Sequencing used naive CD4+ T cells sorted from blood. Indicated subset: CD45RA+ positively selected. J is TRBJ2-1 and V is TRBV28; no reliable D call. The CDR3 spells CASSLVGGSSYNEQFF. The CDR3 region has the DNA TGTGCCAGCAGTTTAGTAGGCGGTAGCTCCTACAATGAGCAGTTCTTC.